This paragraph covers one T cell receptor beta chain sequence. What this receptor recognizes is not known. No much larger clone is present one base from it, and per-base qualities are unavailable. This specimen belongs to a study of blood T cell repertoires in COVID-19 (dated by TCRdb to about 2020). Regarding the study in general: The collaborator samples originated in the United States, Italy and Spain and spanned the acute and convalescent phases of COVID-19. A de-identified subject ID, COVID-19 status, age in years and sex were almost always included in the sample metadata. The repertoires were made available in a free public database intended to serve as a resource for research on the immune response to SARS-CoV-2. Where available, HLA class I and class II types were obtained from metadata supplied by the sample provider rather than from assay-based typing. Subjects who had been exposed to COVID-19, were actively infected with it, or had recovered from it provided the deeply sampled blood TCRbeta repertoires that made up the dataset. The samples were drawn from two sources: the first 160 participants of the ongoing ImmuneRACE study, and approximately 1,300 subjects contributed by 6 global collaborators. The prospective study material was composed of cDNA or gDNA derived from T cells, B-cell-depleted T cells, or PBMCs.

The paper's findings and limits, for the study overall: How much clinical and demographic metadata was included differed by source and by participant, and the metadata was provided uncurated.

The immunoSEQ Assay, a bias-controlled multiplex PCR, was used to amplify TCRbeta CDR3 regions from genomic DNA. Per the original workflow: Nucleated cell counts per sample were estimated from amplification of reference gene primers within the assay. Sequence reads were collapsed and filtered to measure the absolute abundance of every unique TCRbeta CDR3 rearrangement. For each sample, productive Simpson clonality was calculated by taking the square root of Simpson's diversity index across productive rearrangements. The table comes from immuneACCESS by way of TCRdb, which keeps in-frame sequences with V and J called. Part of the clones is missing from these tables; in studies checked, under half for an unresolved V gene and the rest for unknown reasons. V and J calls plus clone size are reproduced from that table; the DNA served to infer D and trimming. The sample yields about 350,000 clones; approximately 89% were counted once. Together, the top ten hold about 3.9% of the sample.

One collaborating source in Seattle enrolled patients during active infection and followed them longitudinally through the course of disease. The collaborating institutions used their own protocols to collect whole blood in K2EDTA tubes. For TCRbeta analysis, collaborators shipped samples in one of three forms: frozen whole blood, isolated PBMCs, or DNA extracted from either of those sample types. Spanning cysteine to phenylalanine, the CDR3 consists of 17 amino acids. Of all the DNA, just the CDR3 is kept, 51 bases in frame from base 1. Ends trimmed: V by 0 bases, J by 3 bases; bases unmatched to a gene: 8. CDR1 is given as LNHNV and CDR2 as YYDKDF, both from the germline V gene (reference sequence).

This TCR was sampled from an older woman with COVID-19, enrolled during active disease. This chain is built from TRBV15 and TRBJ2-1, with 7 junctional bases fitting TRBD2. Material for sequencing was peripheral blood. For the CDR3, the sequence is CATSRDLILARYNEQFF. The sequence in DNA is TGTGCCACCAGCAGAGACCTGATACTAGCGCGCTACAATGAGCAGTTCTTC.